This passage covers 5 T cell receptor beta chains from one sample sequenced in a study of blood T cell repertoires in COVID-19. The protocol was immunoSEQ multiplex PCR, while the TCRdb copy is restricted to in-frame clones and leaves out a portion. The table has about 200,000 clones, 80% to 90% seen once. The sequenced sample consisted of PBMCs or T cells enriched from blood (not recorded which). The receptor source for this set is a young woman who had recovered from COVID-19.

This chain connects TRBV7-9 to TRBJ1-2, with 9 nucleotides matching TRBD1. The ends lost 5 bases at V and 7 bases at J; junction bases unmatched: 11. The CDR3 is 15 amino acids. CDR1 and CDR2 (germline): SEHNR, FQNEAQ (reference sequence). CDR3 sequence: CASSVRDRVFSGYTF. The CDR3 DNA is TGTGCCAGCAGCGTCCGGGACAGGGTCTTCTCTGGCTACACCTTC.

The chain combines TRBV5-6 with TRBJ2-5, with TRBD2 as a possible D gene (6 bases). This CDR3 has 15 amino acids. V lost 1 base and J 5 bases, leaving 15 bases between the germline ends. The V gene's germline CDR1 is SGHDT and CDR2 YYEEEE. The CDR3, as DNA: TGTGCCAGCAGCTTGAGACACCTCGGAGGGGAGACCCAGTACTTC. Translation: CASSLRHLGGETQYF.

The V and J genes are TRBV12-2 and TRBJ1-5; TRBD1, the table's D call, lacks a check against the DNA. TRBV12-2 is annotated as a pseudogene. This CDR3 spans 14 amino acids. DNA for the CDR3: TGTGCAAGTCGCTTAGCGGGCTGGAATCAGCCCCAGCATTTT. Translation gives CASRLAGWNQPQHF.

This clone was detected only once. The CDR3 protein is CASSLGSYRGNTEAFF. The CDR3 coding sequence is TGTGCCAGCAGCTTAGGATCCTACAGGGGGAACACTGAAGCTTTCTTT. The chain has TRBV7-2 and TRBJ1-1; TRBD1 aligns across 7 bases. Germline CDR1 is SGHTA and CDR2 is FQGNSA. The CDR3 contains 16 residues. Losses at the gene ends were 1 base for V and 1 base for J; bases not matched to a gene: 6.

V gene TRBV6-6 combines with J gene TRBJ1-6; TRBD1 agrees at 10 bases. V gave up 6 bases and J gave up 8 bases; unmatched junction bases: 1. Germline lookup yields CDR1 MNHNY and CDR2 SVGAGI (reference sequence). There are 13 residues in the CDR3. The CDR3 reads CASRTGGYSPLHF. The CDR3 nucleotides read TGTGCCAGCAGGACAGGGGGCTATTCACCCCTCCACTTT.